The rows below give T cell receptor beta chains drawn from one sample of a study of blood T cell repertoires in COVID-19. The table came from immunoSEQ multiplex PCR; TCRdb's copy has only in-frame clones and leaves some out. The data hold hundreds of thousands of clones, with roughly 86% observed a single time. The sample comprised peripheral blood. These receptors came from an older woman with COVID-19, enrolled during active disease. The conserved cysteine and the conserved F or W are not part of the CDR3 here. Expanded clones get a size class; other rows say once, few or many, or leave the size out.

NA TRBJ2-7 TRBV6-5 ASKYRGTSYEQY
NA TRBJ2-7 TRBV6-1 ASSEGTVGHYEQY
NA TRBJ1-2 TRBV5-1 ASSPGQDNYGYT
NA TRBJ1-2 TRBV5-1 ASSYAGGYT
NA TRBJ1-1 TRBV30 AWMTGGTRNTEAF
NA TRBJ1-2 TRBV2 ASSSAGAGSPGYT
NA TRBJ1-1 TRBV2 ASSVRTGGTEAF
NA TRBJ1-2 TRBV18 ASSPPSVYGYT
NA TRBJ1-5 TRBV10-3 AISGTEDQPQH
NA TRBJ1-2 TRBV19 ASIQAGTVDYGYT
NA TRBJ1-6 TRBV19 ASSRGGQGGSPLH
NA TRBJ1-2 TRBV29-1 SVNDTGTANYGYT
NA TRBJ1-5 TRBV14 ASSPLGVGQPQH
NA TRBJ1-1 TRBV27 ASSTQGAGTEAF
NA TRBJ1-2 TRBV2 ASSGYQGGSGYT
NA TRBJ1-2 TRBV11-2 ASRTGAGISYT
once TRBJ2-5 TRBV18 ASSPQPGVETQY
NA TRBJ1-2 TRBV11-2 ASSIRQGLGYT
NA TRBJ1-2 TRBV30 AWISGSGGAGYT
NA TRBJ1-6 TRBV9 ASSVGDNSPRSPLH
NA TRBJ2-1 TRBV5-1 ASSWGLPAPNEQF
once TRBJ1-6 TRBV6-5 ASSATGDDSPLH
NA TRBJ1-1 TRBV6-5 ASSYSRQAMNTEAF
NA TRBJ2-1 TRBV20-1 SASEVRGGIYEQF
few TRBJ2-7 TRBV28 ASAPGEIGQY
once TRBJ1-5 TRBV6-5 ASRGQYYNQPQH
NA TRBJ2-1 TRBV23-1 ASHPGSHGESTSGFMNEQF
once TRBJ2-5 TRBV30 AWSWRQVQETQY
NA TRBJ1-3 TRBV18 ASSPPEVTGNTIY
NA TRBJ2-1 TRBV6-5 ASSYVLGQGTNEQF
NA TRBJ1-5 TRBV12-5 ASGLVLIGVQDRQPQH
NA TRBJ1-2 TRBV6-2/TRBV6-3 ASSPGQEYGYT
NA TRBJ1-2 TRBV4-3 ASSQDRAANYGYT
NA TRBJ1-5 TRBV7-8 ASSRDSYSNQPQH
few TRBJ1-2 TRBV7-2 ASSLASGGEGYGYT
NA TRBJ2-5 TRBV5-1 ASSLDLWGLEIEETQY
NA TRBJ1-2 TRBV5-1 ASSLAGGYT
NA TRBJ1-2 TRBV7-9 ASSLSGGGFYGYT
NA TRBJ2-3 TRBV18 ASSPGFVADTQY
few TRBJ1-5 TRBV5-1 ASSSGEGGQPQH
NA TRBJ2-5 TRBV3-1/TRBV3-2 ASSHGETQY
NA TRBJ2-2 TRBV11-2 ASSLASGGSTGELF
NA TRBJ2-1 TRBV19 ASSIVPTPYNEQF
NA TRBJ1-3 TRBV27 ASGLGGTGFFTIY
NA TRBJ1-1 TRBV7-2 ASSLASRGTEAF
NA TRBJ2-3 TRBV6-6 ASSPSNTQY
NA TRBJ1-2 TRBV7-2 ASREADYGYT
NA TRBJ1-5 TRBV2 ASSEIYLGQPQH
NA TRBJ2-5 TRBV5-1 ASSVGLAGKETQY
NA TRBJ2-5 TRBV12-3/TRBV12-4 ASSLYGETQY
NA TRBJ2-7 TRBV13 ASSPWTGPYEQY
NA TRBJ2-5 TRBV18 ASSMYQGGETQY
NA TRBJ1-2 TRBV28 ASSFQGGYT
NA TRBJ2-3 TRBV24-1 ATSGWGTSGTDTQY
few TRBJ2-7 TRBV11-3 ASSLEQGGGSYEQY
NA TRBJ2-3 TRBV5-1 ASSLDGSGTDTQY
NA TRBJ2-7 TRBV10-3 AISESGGGPYEQY
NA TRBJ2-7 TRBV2 ASGNRGYEQY
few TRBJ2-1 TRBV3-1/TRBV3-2 ASSQGQGIRDEQF